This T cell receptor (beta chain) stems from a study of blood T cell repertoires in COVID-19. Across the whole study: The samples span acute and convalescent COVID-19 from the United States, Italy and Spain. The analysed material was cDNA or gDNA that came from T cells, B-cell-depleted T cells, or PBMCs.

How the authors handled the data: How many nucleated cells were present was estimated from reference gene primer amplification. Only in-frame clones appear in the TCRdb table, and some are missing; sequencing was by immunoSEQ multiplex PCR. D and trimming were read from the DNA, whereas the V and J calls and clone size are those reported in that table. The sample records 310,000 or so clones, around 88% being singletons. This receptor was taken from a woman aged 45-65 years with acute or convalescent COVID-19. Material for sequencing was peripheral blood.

In DNA form, the CDR3 reads TGTGCCAGCAGCTTCGGATACAGCTCCTACGAGCAGTACTTC. It translates to CASSFGYSSYEQYF. This chain joins TRBV7-2 and TRBJ2-7; no clear D. CDR3 length: 14 amino acids. The germline CDR1 and CDR2 sequences are SGHTA and FQGNSA. The V gene lost 3 bases and the J gene lost 0 bases, with 9 bases spanning the gap.